This T cell receptor (beta chain) was documented in a study of T cells in Graves' hyperthyroidism and ophthalmopathy. Findings and caveats of the study: A model built on 13 V-J features separated ophthalmopathy from stable hyperthyroidism.

Germline V gene sequence: CDR1 MNHEY, CDR2 SMNVEV (reference sequence). V lost 3 bases and J 1 base, leaving 4 bases between the germline ends. The CDR3 length is 14 residues. What was amplified from RNA transcripts were TCR beta CDR3 regions. Using the HTBI primer set, a first-round RT-PCR was run on the TCR CDR3. From the multiplex PCR reads, TCRdb called clonotypes with MiXCR, one entry per CDR3 protein. The sample lists around 250,000 distinct CDR3 sequences, approximately 14% occurring once. When hyperthyroidism was first diagnosed, the blood sample was taken, preceding any ophthalmopathy symptoms. This clonotype was seen many times. Its antigen is not identified.

The genes are TRBV27 and TRBJ2-6; D unresolved. The clonotype originates from a woman between 40 and 50 years old with Graves' hyperthyroidism that later progressed to Graves' ophthalmopathy. Sequencing input: blood. The CDR3 sequence: CASSFFSGANVLTF. In DNA, the CDR3 is TGTGCCAGCAGTTTTTTTTCTGGGGCCAACGTCCTGACTTTC.